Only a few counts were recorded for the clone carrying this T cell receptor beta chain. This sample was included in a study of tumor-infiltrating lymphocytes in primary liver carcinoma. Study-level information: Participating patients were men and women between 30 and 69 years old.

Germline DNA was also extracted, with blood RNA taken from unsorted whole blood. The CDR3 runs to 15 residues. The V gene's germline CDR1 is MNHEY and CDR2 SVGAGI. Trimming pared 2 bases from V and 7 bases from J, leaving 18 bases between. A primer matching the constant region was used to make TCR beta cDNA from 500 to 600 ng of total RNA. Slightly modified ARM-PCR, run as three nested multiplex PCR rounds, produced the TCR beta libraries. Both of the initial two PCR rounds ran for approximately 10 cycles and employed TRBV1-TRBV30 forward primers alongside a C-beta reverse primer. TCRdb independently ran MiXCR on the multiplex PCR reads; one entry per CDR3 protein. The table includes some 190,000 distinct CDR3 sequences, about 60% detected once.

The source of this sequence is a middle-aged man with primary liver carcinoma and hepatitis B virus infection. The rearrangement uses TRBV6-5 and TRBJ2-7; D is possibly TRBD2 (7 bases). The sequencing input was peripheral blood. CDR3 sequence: CASSYAAGIGGEQYF. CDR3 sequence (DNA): TGTGCCAGCAGTTACGCAGCGGGAATAGGGGGAGAGCAGTACTTC.